The TCR beta chain described here comes from a study of cytomegalovirus exposure and HLA in healthy donors. Overall study findings and caveats: Previous analysis showed most TCR beta V segments were productive about 90% or about 30% of the time.

Germline-derived CDR1 and CDR2 are ENHRY and SYGVKD. The CDR3 has 13 residues. V dropped 11 bases and J dropped 3 bases, with 13 bases sitting between them. A note on this clone: No antigen is known for it.

The primer mix had 60 Vbeta and 13 Jbeta primers. The assay was immunoSEQ multiplex PCR, and TCRdb's table has in-frame clones only and misses some. The sample includes under 200,000 clones, roughly 80% seen only once; the top ten take about 1.9%. The TCR comes from a human donor in good health. Sequenced: PBMCs. This chain uses TRBV10-3 with TRBJ2-2; possible D gene TRBD2, 5 bases. The CDR3 nucleotides are TGTGCCTTGCAGAAGAGGGACACCGGGGAGCTGTTTTTT. Translation: CALQKRDTGELFF.